This T cell receptor (beta chain) was sequenced for a study of T cell repertoires in cytomegalovirus infection. Across the study: Recently identified HLA-C-restricted CMV epitopes and well-studied HLA-B-restricted CMV epitopes were used by the study.

Study conclusions and caveats: Clonotypes of TCR beta that were HLA-C-restricted and CMV-specific dominated the ex vivo response. Carriers of CMV and the relevant HLA type were discriminated by public TCR beta frequency.

On this clonotype: Its specificity is not known.

Germline lookup yields CDR1 SEHNR and CDR2 FQNEAQ (reference sequence). This CDR3 contains 16 residues. V was pared by 1 base and J by 4 bases, with 14 bases between. TCRdb re-derived calls from the reads in MiXCR, one entry per CDR3 protein. The data hold about 900,000 distinct CDR3 sequences, with around 32% observed a single time. The receptor was derived from a human donor in good health (CMV status not recorded). Some clones in this sample may be carry-over from other donors' samples. Sequencing used cultured CD8+ T cells from PBMCs, obtained from culture after CMV antigen stimulation. The rearrangement uses TRBV7-9 and TRBJ1-5; unclear D gene. CDR3 DNA sequence: TGTGCCAGCAGCTTAGGAGTAGGGCCCAGGAATCAGCCCCAGCATTTT. This encodes CASSLGVGPRNQPQHF.